These 22 T cell receptor beta chains came from one sample sequenced in a study of shared clonotypes between healthy human individuals (dated by TCRdb to between 2020 and 2021). The library came from the immunoSEQ multiplex PCR assay. This is the immuneACCESS table as TCRdb keeps it, with only in-frame sequences that have V and J called. A part of the clones is gone; compared with another copy, unresolved V genes explain less than half, and the rest is unexplained. The sample table contains 400,000 to 550,000 clones; only one count was recorded for less than 80% of them. Roughly 12% of the sample is taken by the ten largest. Sequencing was done on a sample of PBMCs. The receptors stem from a woman aged 40 to 50 in good health. Some clones in this sample may be carry-over from other donors' samples.

CDR3 bases: TGTGCCAGCAGGGCAGCAGGGGGGCCGGGTACGCAGTATTTT. Protein product: CASRAAGGPGTQYF. J is TRBJ2-3 and V is TRBV2; D may be TRBD1 (7 bases). V lost 6 bases and J lost 8, with 18 bases in between. The V gene's germline CDR1 is SNHLY and CDR2 FYNNEI. The CDR3 is 14 residues long.

The chain joins TRBV27 to TRBJ2-7, with D tentatively TRBD1 (6 bases). V was shortened by 8 bases and J by 4 bases, with 15 bases between the two germline ends. The CDR3 has 13 amino acids. Germline lookup yields CDR1 MNHEY and CDR2 SMNVEV (reference sequence). CDR3 sequence: CASQSVRGYEQYF. CDR3 DNA: TGTGCCAGCCAGAGCGTGAGGGGGTACGAGCAGTACTTC.

The chain recombines TRBV2 with TRBJ2-5, with 12 bases that match TRBD2. The better agreement between TRBJ2-7 and the DNA end casts doubt on the J call. The V gene's germline CDR1 is SNHLY and CDR2 FYNNEI. This CDR3 has 12 amino acids. CDR3 DNA: TGTGCCAGCGGGGGACTAGCGGGCGAGCAGTACTTC. Amino acid sequence: CASGGLAGEQYF.

In this sample, this clone turned up many times. The V and J genes are TRBV10-2 and TRBJ2-1; the D gene is possibly TRBD2 (7 bases). Trimming removed 7 bases from V and 9 bases from J, with 10 bases in between. Germline V gives CDR1 WSHSY, CDR2 SAAADI. The CDR3 is made up of 11 amino acids. The chain's CDR3 is CASTGGSEQFF. In nucleotides, the CDR3 is TGCGCCAGCACGGGGGGCAGTGAGCAGTTCTTC.

The V gene is TRBV7-9, the J gene TRBJ2-1, with TRBD2 matching over 8 bases. The CDR3 has 18 amino acids. Germline assignment: CDR1 SEHNR and CDR2 FQNEAQ (reference sequence). The junction had 19 bases not matched to a gene; V was cut back by 6 bases and J by 6 bases. CDR3: CASRQILGGGGTFNEQFF. The CDR3 nucleotides read TGTGCCAGCAGACAAATTTTGGGTGGCGGGGGGACCTTCAATGAGCAGTTCTTC.

This clone occurred once. The chain employs TRBV2 and TRBJ2-2; 8 bases fit TRBD2. The CDR3 spans 13 residues. The V gene's germline CDR1 is SNHLY and CDR2 FYNNEI. The CDR3 DNA follows: TGTGGCTCCAACCAGCGGGAGAGCGGGGAGCTGTTTTTT. Its protein is CGSNQRESGELFF.

The chain joins TRBV18 to TRBJ2-5; D is ambiguous. The CDR3 is made up of 13 amino acids. Germline CDR1 and CDR2: KGHSH and LQKENI. V was cut by 2 bases and J by 1 base, with 5 bases left in between. CDR3 sequence reads: CASSPAAQETQYF. The CDR3 DNA reads TGTGCCAGCTCACCAGCAGCCCAAGAGACCCAGTACTTC.

With respect to this clone: A far larger clone is one base from this, pointing to a likely read error. Other DNA sequences from this sample encode an identical CDR3 as well. The chain has TRBV5-1 and TRBJ2-2; TRBD2 aligns across 7 bases. The CDR3 consists of 16 residues. CDR1 is SGHRS and CDR2 is YFSETQ in the germline V gene. After removal of 4 bases from V and 8 bases from J, the junction contained 14 bases not matched to a gene. The CDR3, as DNA: TGCGCCAGCAGCCCGCGTCGGGCGGGAGATACTGGGGAGCTGTTTTTT. This sequence encodes CASSPRRAGDTGELFF.

This clone has just a few counts. Other DNA sequences from this sample encode an identical CDR3 as well. CDR3 residues: CASSLVGGETQYF. CDR3 nucleotides: TGTGCCAGCAGCTTAGTGGGCGGAGAGACCCAGTACTTC. The chain employs TRBV7-9 and TRBJ2-5, with D uncertain. V was cut by 1 base and J by 4 bases, with 7 bases left in between. The CDR3 length is 13 residues. CDR1 is SEHNR, CDR2 FQNEAQ, per germline (reference sequence).

This chain links TRBV30 with TRBJ1-1; a weak D match, TRBD1 (5 bases). The CDR3 spans 11 residues. CDR1 and CDR2 (germline): GTSNPN, SVGIG (reference sequence). Trimming removed 5 bases from V and 11 bases from J, with 15 bases in between. The CDR3: CAWGPGRLAFF. DNA for the CDR3: TGTGCCTGGGGACCGGGACGTTTGGCTTTCTTT.

This clone was picked up one time. The chain employs TRBV28 and TRBJ1-4; D unclear. Trimming removed 5 bases from V and 8 bases from J, with 21 bases in between. There are 16 residues in the CDR3. The germline CDR1 and CDR2 sequences are MDHEN and SYDVKM. CDR3 amino acids: CASSKLYERAHEKLFF. The CDR3 DNA reads TGTGCCAGCAGTAAACTCTATGAGAGAGCCCACGAAAAACTGTTTTTT.

About this clone itself: The junction shows a germline mismatch at one end, possibly a read error. The CDR3 nucleotides are TGTGCCAGCAGCACCGGGGCAGGGGGCTCCCACGAGCAGTACTTC. Protein product: CASSTGAGGSHEQYF. J is TRBJ2-7 and V is TRBV28, with TRBD1 matching 8 bases. The CDR3 contains 15 residues. Germline V gives CDR1 MDHEN, CDR2 SYDVKM.

This chain uses TRBV6-1 with TRBJ2-3, with 8 bases fitting TRBD1. Trimming removed 6 bases from V and 0 bases from J; junction bases left unmatched: 2. The CDR3 contains 14 residues. CDR1 is MNHNS, CDR2 SASEGT, per germline. The CDR3 sequence is CASRDRASTDTQYF. The CDR3 DNA follows: TGTGCCAGCAGGGACAGGGCAAGCACAGATACGCAGTATTTT.

The chain joins TRBV2 to TRBJ2-1; 8 bases map to TRBD2. The V segment lost 6 bases and the J segment 0 bases; nucleotides outside the gene matches: 4. Germline loops: CDR1 SNHLY, CDR2 FYNNEI. The CDR3 extends over 15 amino acids. The CDR3 here is CASSTSGSSYNEQFF. CDR3 nucleotides: TGTGCCAGCAGCACTAGCGGCAGCTCCTACAATGAGCAGTTCTTC.

The CDR3 region has the DNA TGTGCCAGCAGCGACAAAATCACAGATACGCAGTATTTT. Protein: CASSDKITDTQYF. This chain links TRBV9 with TRBJ2-3; no firm D call. Germline CDR1 SGDLS, CDR2 YYNGEE. V was trimmed by 3 bases and J by 2 bases, leaving 7 bases between them. The CDR3 sequence is 13 residues long.

This chain joins TRBV9 and TRBJ2-7, with TRBD1 as a possible D gene (6 bases). V gave up 3 bases and J gave up 3 bases, with 10 bases separating them. Germline loops: CDR1 SGDLS, CDR2 YYNGEE. The CDR3 extends over 13 amino acids. CDR3 in amino acids: CASSEGDGYEQYF. As DNA, the CDR3 is TGTGCCAGCAGCGAGGGGGACGGCTACGAGCAGTACTTC.

V and J are TRBV25-1 and TRBJ2-7; perhaps TRBD1 as D (6 bases). CDR3 length: 12 amino acids. The V and J ends lost 8 bases and 2 bases respectively, with 10 bases between them. CDR1 MGHDK and CDR2 SYGVNS come from the germline V gene. CDR3 sequence reads: CASGRDTYEQYF. CDR3 sequence (DNA): TGTGCCAGCGGCCGGGACACCTACGAGCAGTACTTC.

The chain is built from TRBV9 and TRBJ2-1; D might be TRBD1 (5 bases). The CDR3 consists of 16 residues. Germline V lookup: CDR1 SGDLS, CDR2 YYNGEE. V gave up 0 bases and J gave up 4 bases, with 14 bases separating them. The chain's CDR3 is CASSVAPRVKYNEQFF. In nucleotides, the CDR3 is TGTGCCAGCAGCGTAGCTCCCAGGGTAAAATACAATGAGCAGTTCTTC.

V usage is TRBV4-1 and J usage is TRBJ2-1; D call uncertain. The CDR3 has 17 amino acids. The germline gives CDR1 MGHRA, CDR2 YSYEKL. Trimming cost V 3 bases and J 0 bases, with 15 bases left between them. The CDR3 spells CASSQGRASSSYNEQFF. The DNA of the CDR3 is TGCGCCAGCAGCCAGGGCCGGGCGTCAAGCTCCTACAATGAGCAGTTCTTC.

The chain is built from TRBV2 and TRBJ2-2; D is undetermined. CDR3 size: 13 residues. V was clipped by 6 bases and J by 5 bases, with 10 bases between them. CDR1 is SNHLY and CDR2 is FYNNEI in the germline V gene. The CDR3 DNA is TGTGCCAGCAGATTTTACTCGACCGGGGAGCTGTTTTTT. Its translation: CASRFYSTGELFF.

This clone was found a few times. This chain uses TRBV7-3 with TRBJ2-2; the D gene is possibly TRBD1 (5 bases). V was shortened by 2 bases and J by 5 bases, with 15 bases between the two germline ends. The germline V gene has CDR1 SGHTA and CDR2 FQGTGA. The length of the CDR3 is 16 residues. The CDR3 DNA is TGTGCCAGCAGCTTACTCGGGCAGGGAAGTACCGGGGAGCTGTTTTTT. It specifies CASSLLGQGSTGELFF.

V gene TRBV27 combines with J gene TRBJ2-7, with D perhaps matching TRBD1 (5 bases). Germline CDR1 MNHEY, CDR2 SMNVEV (reference sequence). The V end was cut by 2 bases, the J end by 5 bases, with 22 bases between. CDR3 length: 17 amino acids. CDR3 sequence (DNA): TGTGCCAGCAGTTTACGCGGCCAGGGCATAAACTACGACGAGCAGTACTTC. Translating gives CASSLRGQGINYDEQYF.